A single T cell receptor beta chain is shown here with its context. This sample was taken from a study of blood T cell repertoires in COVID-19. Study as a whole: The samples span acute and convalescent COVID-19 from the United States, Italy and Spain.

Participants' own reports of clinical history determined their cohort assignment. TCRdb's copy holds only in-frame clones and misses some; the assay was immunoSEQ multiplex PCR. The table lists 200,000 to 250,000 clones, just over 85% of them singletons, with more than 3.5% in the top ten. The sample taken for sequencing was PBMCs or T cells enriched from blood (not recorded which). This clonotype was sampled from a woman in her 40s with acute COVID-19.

DNA of the CDR3: TGTGCCGGTACTAGCGGGGCCGCAGATACGCAGTATTTT. Residues: CAGTSGAADTQYF. This chain connects TRBV2 to TRBJ2-3; the match to TRBD2 covers 10 bases. V shed 11 bases, J shed 4 bases, and the junction held 6 bases outside the gene matches. The length of the CDR3 is 13 residues. Germline lookup yields CDR1 SNHLY and CDR2 FYNNEI.